This entry features one T cell receptor (beta chain) sequence. What it recognizes is unknown. The data are from a study of T cell repertoires in cytomegalovirus infection. CDR1 and CDR2 (germline): DFQATT, SNEGSKA (reference sequence). V trimming: 6 bases; J trimming: 5 bases; junction bases outside the gene matches: 2. The CDR3 is made up of 11 amino acids. TCRdb reanalysed the reads using MiXCR and keeps one entry per CDR3 protein. The sample includes roughly 730,000 distinct CDR3 sequences, around 32% of them seen just once. This chain connects TRBV20-1 to TRBJ2-3; 7 bases are a match to TRBD1. The sample here was cultured PBMCs, taken from culture after CMV antigen stimulation. This receptor was taken from a human donor in good health (CMV status not recorded). Some clones in this sample may be carry-over from other donors' samples. DNA of the CDR3: TGCAGTGCCAGACAGGGAGATACGCAGTATTTT. Its translation: CSARQGDTQYF.